These T cell receptor beta chains were read from a single sample in a study of T cells in localized non-small cell lung cancer. Assay used: immunoSEQ multiplex PCR; TCRdb lists only in-frame clones, some missing. This table has about 33,000 clones, roughly 90% appearing once. Sequenced here: peripheral blood, sampled before any cancer treatment. All receptors derive from a female donor older than 55 with stage I lung adenocarcinoma. Each CDR3 is given with its conserved first and last residue. A D gene is named only where the DNA matches it firmly. Size tells how often a clone was seen (once, few, many) or the class of an expanded clone, and some rows leave it out.

D gene: TRBD1
J gene: TRBJ1-5
V gene: TRBV19
clone size: few
CDR3 DNA: TGTGCCAGTAGTACCGACAGGGGGAGACAGCCCCAGCATTTT
CDR3 protein: CASSTDRGRQPQHF

D gene: TRBD2
J gene: TRBJ2-1
V gene: TRBV9
clone size: NA
CDR3 DNA: TGTGCCAGCAGCGAGAGCGGGGGGGGTTACAATGAGCAGTTCTTC
CDR3 protein: CASSESGGGYNEQFF

D gene: TRBD1
J gene: TRBJ1-4
V gene: TRBV27
clone size: NA
CDR3 DNA: TGTGCCAGTAGCCGGGACAGGGGGGAAAAACTGTTTTTT
CDR3 protein: CASSRDRGEKLFF

D gene: TRBD1
J gene: TRBJ1-5
V gene: TRBV6-1
clone size: NA
CDR3 DNA: TGTGCCAGCAGTCTTAGACAGGGGGACCAGCCCCAGCATTTT
CDR3 protein: CASSLRQGDQPQHF

D gene: NA
J gene: TRBJ2-3
V gene: TRBV7-7
clone size: NA
CDR3 DNA: TGTGCCAGCAGCTTAGTAGGCACAGATACGCAGTATTTT
CDR3 protein: CASSLVGTDTQYF

D gene: NA
J gene: TRBJ1-2
V gene: TRBV10-3
clone size: NA
CDR3 DNA: TGTGCCATCAGTGAGGGGCGTAATGGCTACACCTTC
CDR3 protein: CAISEGRNGYTF

D gene: NA
J gene: TRBJ1-1
V gene: TRBV6-5
clone size: NA
CDR3 DNA: TGTGCCAGCAGAGGATCAGCGAACACTGAAGCTTTCTTT
CDR3 protein: CASRGSANTEAFF

D gene: TRBD1
J gene: TRBJ1-3
V gene: TRBV7-9
clone size: NA
CDR3 DNA: TGTGCCAGCGGGGACAGCGGAAACACCATATATTTT
CDR3 protein: CASGDSGNTIYF

D gene: NA
J gene: TRBJ2-3
V gene: TRBV5-1
clone size: once
CDR3 DNA: TGCGCCAGCAGCTTGGGAACCCAGCCTTTTTTGAGCACAGATACGCAGTATTTT
CDR3 protein: CASSLGTQPFLSTDTQYF

D gene: NA
J gene: TRBJ1-2
V gene: TRBV6-5
clone size: NA
CDR3 DNA: TGTGCCAGCAGACGACCTAACTATGGCTACACCTTC
CDR3 protein: CASRRPNYGYTF

D gene: NA
J gene: TRBJ1-2
V gene: TRBV2
clone size: NA
CDR3 DNA: TGTGCCAGCAGTGCTTGGTCAGGCCTCTATGGCTACACCTTC
CDR3 protein: CASSAWSGLYGYTF

D gene: TRBD2
J gene: TRBJ2-7
V gene: TRBV18
clone size: NA
CDR3 DNA: TGTGCCAGCTCCCCCTCCCCGGGGGGCTCCTACGAGCAGTACTTC
CDR3 protein: CASSPSPGGSYEQYF

D gene: NA
J gene: TRBJ1-1
V gene: TRBV19
clone size: NA
CDR3 DNA: TGTGCCAGTAGTAGGTACGCCAGCCTCATGAACACTGAAGCTTTCTTT
CDR3 protein: CASSRYASLMNTEAFF

D gene: TRBD2
J gene: TRBJ2-3
V gene: TRBV14
clone size: NA
CDR3 DNA: TGTGCCAGCAGCCAAGGTTCACTAGCGCCCAATACGCAGTATTTT
CDR3 protein: CASSQGSLAPNTQYF

D gene: NA
J gene: TRBJ1-1
V gene: TRBV6-5
clone size: NA
CDR3 DNA: TGTGCCAGCAACAACCTAGGGGTCACTGAAGCTTTCTTT
CDR3 protein: CASNNLGVTEAFF

D gene: NA
J gene: TRBJ2-7
V gene: TRBV15
clone size: NA
CDR3 DNA: TGTGCCACCAGCAGAGGAGGGTACGGCGAGCAGTACTTC
CDR3 protein: CATSRGGYGEQYF

D gene: NA
J gene: TRBJ1-1
V gene: TRBV30
clone size: NA
CDR3 DNA: TGTGCCTGGGCCAGGGGTTACACTGAAGCTTTCTTT
CDR3 protein: CAWARGYTEAFF

D gene: NA
J gene: TRBJ1-1
V gene: TRBV30
clone size: NA
CDR3 DNA: TGTGCCTGGAGTGTAGGGGGATACACTGAAGCTTTCTTT
CDR3 protein: CAWSVGGYTEAFF

D gene: NA
J gene: TRBJ1-2
V gene: TRBV5-5
clone size: once
CDR3 DNA: TGTGCCAGCAGCAGCGGGACGGACGTCTATGGCTACACCTTC
CDR3 protein: CASSSGTDVYGYTF

D gene: NA
J gene: TRBJ1-6
V gene: TRBV5-4
clone size: NA
CDR3 DNA: TGTGCCAGCAGCTTGGATAGTTCACCCCTCCACTTT
CDR3 protein: CASSLDSSPLHF

D gene: TRBD1
J gene: TRBJ1-5
V gene: TRBV19
clone size: NA
CDR3 DNA: TGTGCCAGTAGTCGAGGACAGGGAGGTCAGCCCCAGCATTTT
CDR3 protein: CASSRGQGGQPQHF

D gene: NA
J gene: TRBJ2-5
V gene: TRBV4-1
clone size: NA
CDR3 DNA: TGCGCCAGCAGCCACCCGGCAAGGGGTAGCGAGACCCAGTACTTC
CDR3 protein: CASSHPARGSETQYF

D gene: TRBD1
J gene: TRBJ2-7
V gene: TRBV11-2
clone size: NA
CDR3 DNA: TGTGCCAGCAGCTCGGGACAGGGGGTCCCCTACGAGCAGTACTTC
CDR3 protein: CASSSGQGVPYEQYF

D gene: NA
J gene: TRBJ1-4
V gene: TRBV2
clone size: NA
CDR3 DNA: TGTGCCAGCAGTATTCAAGGGAAGAAACTGTTTTTT
CDR3 protein: CASSIQGKKLFF

D gene: NA
J gene: TRBJ1-2
V gene: TRBV30
clone size: NA
CDR3 DNA: TGTGCCTGGAGTCGGGGGGGGACATTTAACTATGGCTACACCTTC
CDR3 protein: CAWSRGGTFNYGYTF

D gene: NA
J gene: TRBJ1-1
V gene: TRBV28
clone size: NA
CDR3 DNA: TGTGCCAGCAGTCAGACCGACACTGAAGCTTTCTTT
CDR3 protein: CASSQTDTEAFF

D gene: NA
J gene: TRBJ2-1
V gene: TRBV11-2
clone size: NA
CDR3 DNA: TGTGCCAGCAGCTTAGGCGCACAGGTTAAATTCAATGAGCAGTTCTTC
CDR3 protein: CASSLGAQVKFNEQFF

D gene: NA
J gene: TRBJ1-5
V gene: TRBV6-6
clone size: NA
CDR3 DNA: TGTGCCAGCAGTCTCAGGGGCAATCAGCCCCAGCATTTT
CDR3 protein: CASSLRGNQPQHF

D gene: NA
J gene: TRBJ2-1
V gene: TRBV13
clone size: NA
CDR3 DNA: TGTGCCAGCAGCAGAAGGGGGGGATACAATGAGCAGTTCTTC
CDR3 protein: CASSRRGGYNEQFF

D gene: NA
J gene: TRBJ2-5
V gene: TRBV2
clone size: NA
CDR3 DNA: TGTGCCAGCAGTCCCTTGTCAGGCCGCCAAGAGACCCAGTACTTC
CDR3 protein: CASSPLSGRQETQYF

D gene: TRBD1
J gene: TRBJ1-5
V gene: TRBV4-1
clone size: NA
CDR3 DNA: TGCGCCAGCAGCCTGCTCGGACAGGGCCATCAGCCCCAGCATTTT
CDR3 protein: CASSLLGQGHQPQHF

D gene: NA
J gene: TRBJ1-2
V gene: TRBV19
clone size: NA
CDR3 DNA: TGTGCCAGTAGTATAGCAGGGGATACGGTTGGCTACACCTTC
CDR3 protein: CASSIAGDTVGYTF

D gene: NA
J gene: TRBJ2-7
V gene: TRBV7-9
clone size: NA
CDR3 DNA: TGTGCCAGCAGCTTACGACAGTCCTCCTACGAGCAGTACTTC
CDR3 protein: CASSLRQSSYEQYF

D gene: NA
J gene: TRBJ1-1
V gene: TRBV5-6
clone size: NA
CDR3 DNA: TGTGCCAGCAGCTTGAAGGGTTTGGATAACGCTTTCTTT
CDR3 protein: CASSLKGLDNAFF

D gene: NA
J gene: TRBJ1-2
V gene: TRBV6-6
clone size: NA
CDR3 DNA: TGTGCCAGCGGCAGCCGTTGGGGGGATGGCTACACCTTC
CDR3 protein: CASGSRWGDGYTF

D gene: TRBD1
J gene: TRBJ1-1
V gene: TRBV5-4
clone size: NA
CDR3 DNA: TGTGCCAGCAGCTTGGATCAGGGGGTGAACACTGAAGCTTTCTTT
CDR3 protein: CASSLDQGVNTEAFF

D gene: TRBD1
J gene: TRBJ2-5
V gene: TRBV5-1
clone size: NA
CDR3 DNA: TGCGCCAGCTCAACCGGGGGACAGGCAGAGACCCAGTACTTC
CDR3 protein: CASSTGGQAETQYF

D gene: TRBD1
J gene: TRBJ1-1
V gene: TRBV7-2
clone size: NA
CDR3 DNA: TGTGCCAGCAGCCCGAAGCGGGTGACAGGGGGAGCTTTCTTT
CDR3 protein: CASSPKRVTGGAFF

D gene: NA
J gene: TRBJ1-5
V gene: TRBV30
clone size: once
CDR3 DNA: TGTGCCTGGAGTGTAAAGGGACCCAATCAGCCCCAGCATTTT
CDR3 protein: CAWSVKGPNQPQHF

D gene: TRBD2
J gene: TRBJ2-5
V gene: TRBV5-1
clone size: NA
CDR3 DNA: TGCGCCAGCAGTCGCGGACTAGCGGGGGTACAAGAGACCCAGTACTTC
CDR3 protein: CASSRGLAGVQETQYF

D gene: NA
J gene: TRBJ1-1
V gene: TRBV5-1
clone size: once
CDR3 DNA: TGCGCCAGCAGCTTGGAGGGGCCAGGGGTCATCGCTGAAGCTTTCTTT
CDR3 protein: CASSLEGPGVIAEAFF

D gene: TRBD1
J gene: TRBJ2-5
V gene: TRBV6-1
clone size: NA
CDR3 DNA: TGTGCCAGCAGCCAGGACAGGGGAGGCCAAGAGACCCAGTACTTC
CDR3 protein: CASSQDRGGQETQYF

D gene: NA
J gene: TRBJ1-5
V gene: TRBV6-5
clone size: NA
CDR3 DNA: TGTGCCAGCAGTTACTCTTACAGGGATCAGCCCCAGCATTTT
CDR3 protein: CASSYSYRDQPQHF

D gene: NA
J gene: TRBJ1-1
V gene: TRBV30
clone size: NA
CDR3 DNA: TGTGCCTGGAGTGTACAGCATTACACTGAAGCTTTCTTT
CDR3 protein: CAWSVQHYTEAFF

D gene: NA
J gene: TRBJ2-3
V gene: TRBV7-7
clone size: NA
CDR3 DNA: TGTGCTAGCAGCTTAGGCGGTCCCACAGATACGCAGTATTTT
CDR3 protein: CASSLGGPTDTQYF

D gene: TRBD2
J gene: TRBJ2-5
V gene: TRBV5-1
clone size: NA
CDR3 DNA: TGCGCCAGCAGCTCCGGGACTAGCGGGGGGGCGGAAGAGACCCAGTACTTC
CDR3 protein: CASSSGTSGGAEETQYF

D gene: TRBD2
J gene: TRBJ2-3
V gene: TRBV7-2
clone size: NA
CDR3 DNA: TGTGCCAGCAGATCCTGGACTAGCGTCCCAGATACGCAGTATTTT
CDR3 protein: CASRSWTSVPDTQYF

D gene: NA
J gene: TRBJ1-2
V gene: TRBV7-2
clone size: NA
CDR3 DNA: TGTGCCAGCAGCTTAGTCCAGGGGCAGGGCTATGGCTACACCTTC
CDR3 protein: CASSLVQGQGYGYTF

D gene: NA
J gene: TRBJ2-7
V gene: TRBV4-3
clone size: NA
CDR3 DNA: TGCGCCAGCAGCCAATCCTTGCCCGGGGCTTCCTCTTACTCCTACGAGCAGTACTTC
CDR3 protein: CASSQSLPGASSYSYEQYF

D gene: NA
J gene: TRBJ1-2
V gene: TRBV6-1
clone size: NA
CDR3 DNA: TGTGCCAGCAGTGAGCCCAGGCTAGGTTACCGCTATGGCTACACCTTC
CDR3 protein: CASSEPRLGYRYGYTF

D gene: NA
J gene: TRBJ2-3
V gene: TRBV18
clone size: NA
CDR3 DNA: TGTGCCAGCTCACCACTGGATACGCAGTATTTT
CDR3 protein: CASSPLDTQYF

D gene: TRBD2
J gene: TRBJ2-1
V gene: TRBV5-1
clone size: few
CDR3 DNA: TGCGCCAGCAGCTCCCCTCGGGGTAGCGGGGGTCATGGGAATGAGCAGTTCTTC
CDR3 protein: CASSSPRGSGGHGNEQFF

D gene: TRBD1
J gene: TRBJ2-7
V gene: TRBV5-5
clone size: NA
CDR3 DNA: TGTGCCAGCAGCCCAGTGAAGGGGGCTGGGGAGCAGTACTTC
CDR3 protein: CASSPVKGAGEQYF